The present entry profiles one T cell receptor (beta chain) with its context. This entry is derived from a study of PD-L1 blockade in urothelial cancer. Germline CDR1 reads LNHDA; CDR2 reads SQIVND (reference sequence). The CDR3 has 12 amino acids. After removal of 8 bases from V and 4 bases from J, the junction contained 5 bases not matched to a gene. Documented time point: peripheral blood 6 weeks after treatment start. Libraries were prepared by immunoSEQ multiplex PCR; TCRdb keeps only in-frame clonotypes and omits some of them. The sample includes some 110,000 clones, 85% to 95% of them seen just once.

The chain joins TRBV19 to TRBJ2-7, with 7 bases identical to TRBD2. The source of this sequence is a man aged 55 to 69 with urothelial cancer. Specimen: PBMCs, collected around atezolizumab (anti-PD-L1) treatment. CDR3 loop: CASSGGSYEQYF. The CDR3 DNA follows: TGTGCCAGTTCGGGGGGATCATACGAGCAGTACTTC. Together with reference TRBV19 and TRBJ2-7, the CDR3 gives the full variable domain: DGGITQSPKYLFRKEGQNVTLSCEQNLNHDAMYWYRQDPGQGLRLIYYSQIVNDFQKGDIAEGYSVSREKKESFPLTVTSAQKNPTAFYLCASSGGSYEQYFGPGTRLTVT.